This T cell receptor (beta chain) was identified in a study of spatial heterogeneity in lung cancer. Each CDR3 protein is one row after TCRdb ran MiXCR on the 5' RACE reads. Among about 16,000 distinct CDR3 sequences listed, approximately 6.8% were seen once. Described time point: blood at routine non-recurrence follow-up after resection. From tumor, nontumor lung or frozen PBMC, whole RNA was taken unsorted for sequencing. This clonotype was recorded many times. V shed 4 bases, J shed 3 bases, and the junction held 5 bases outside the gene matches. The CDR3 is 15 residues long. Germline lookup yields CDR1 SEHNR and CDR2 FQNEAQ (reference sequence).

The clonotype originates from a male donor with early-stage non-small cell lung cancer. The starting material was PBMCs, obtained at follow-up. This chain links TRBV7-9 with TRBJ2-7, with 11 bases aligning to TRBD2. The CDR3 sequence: CASSSIAGGYYEQYF. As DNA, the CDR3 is TGTGCCAGCAGCTCTATAGCGGGAGGGTACTACGAGCAGTACTTC. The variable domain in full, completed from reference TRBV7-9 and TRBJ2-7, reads DTGVSQNPRHKITKRGQNVTFRCDPISEHNRLYWYRQTLGQGPEFLTYFQNEAQLEKSRLLSDRFSAERPKGSFSTLEIQRTEQGDSAMYLCASSSIAGGYYEQYFGPGTRLTVT.